These 9 T cell receptor beta chains originate from one sample sequenced in a study of cytomegalovirus exposure and HLA in healthy donors. The PCR was carried out with 60 Vbeta primers and 13 Jbeta primers. Data came from immunoSEQ multiplex PCR; TCRdb stores just in-frame clones and leaves some out. Among fewer than 70,000 clones listed, approximately 71% were seen once. Sequencing used PBMCs. The receptors here all came from a man aged 45-65 years in good health and CMV-seronegative.

This CDR3 is CASSSSLLRQGRAKNIQYF. DNA for the CDR3: TGTGCCAGCAGTTCAAGTTTACTTAGACAGGGGCGGGCCAAAAACATTCAGTACTTC. The J gene is TRBJ2-4, the V gene TRBV27; 8 bases are a match to TRBD1. The CDR3 is 19 amino acids. Germline V gives CDR1 MNHEY, CDR2 SMNVEV (reference sequence). V was clipped by 4 bases and J by 1 base; unmatched bases: 15.

CDR3 region: CAGPARGGSGPQHF. The DNA of the CDR3 is TGTGCCGGGCCCGCAAGGGGGGGGTCGGGGCCCCAGCATTTT. The rearrangement joins TRBV9 to TRBJ1-5; tentative D call: TRBD1 (6 bases). Germline-derived CDR1 and CDR2 are SGDLS and YYNGEE. V was trimmed by 10 bases and J by 9 bases, leaving 23 bases between them. This CDR3 region has 14 residues.

The chain joins TRBV6-6 to TRBJ1-2; possible D gene TRBD1, 6 bases. This CDR3 region has 13 residues. V dropped 4 bases and J dropped 5 bases, with 11 bases sitting between them. In germline, CDR1 is MNHNY, CDR2 SVGAGI (reference sequence). CDR3: CASSSLQGYGYTF. CDR3 nucleotide sequence: TGTGCCAGCAGTTCTCTACAGGGTTATGGCTACACCTTC.

The chain is built from TRBV5-6 and TRBJ1-1; D is perhaps TRBD1 (5 bases). The CDR3 extends over 13 amino acids. Trimming cost V 4 bases and J 5 bases, with 12 bases left between them. Germline V gene lookup returns CDR1 SGHDT and CDR2 YYEEEE. CDR3 nucleotides: TGTGCCAGCAGCCGTACGGGGGAGACTGAAGCTTTCTTT. Translated: CASSRTGETEAFF.

The chain employs TRBV15 and TRBJ2-7; D perhaps matches TRBD1 (6 bases). V gave up 4 bases and J gave up 10 bases, with 14 bases separating them. Germline values: CDR1 LNHNV, CDR2 YYDKDF (reference sequence). The CDR3 covers 12 residues. For the CDR3, the DNA is TGTGCCACCAGCAATTTACAGGGAAAACAGTACTTC. It codes for CATSNLQGKQYF.

The chain couples TRBV27 to TRBJ1-4, with TRBD1 as a possible D gene (5 bases). The germline V gene has CDR1 MNHEY and CDR2 SMNVEV (reference sequence). The CDR3 is 14 residues long. V was pared by 7 bases and J by 6 bases, with 15 bases between. The CDR3 region has the DNA TGTGCCAGCACGGGCACACAAGGGGATGAAAAACTGTTTTTT. Amino acid sequence: CASTGTQGDEKLFF.

The CDR3 here is CASSDDYSYEQYF. CDR3 sequence (DNA): TGCGCCAGCAGTGATGACTACTCCTACGAGCAGTACTTC. The rearrangement uses TRBV10-2 and TRBJ2-7; a possible D gene is TRBD2 (5 bases). In germline, CDR1 is WSHSY, CDR2 SAAADI. Between the trimmed V and J ends, which lost 3 bases and 0 bases, there was a span of 6 bases. The CDR3 spans 13 residues.

The rearrangement uses TRBV19 and TRBJ2-2; the match to TRBD1 covers 7 bases. The trim removed 5 bases at V and 0 bases at J, leaving 3 bases unmatched. Germline V gene lookup returns CDR1 LNHDA and CDR2 SQIVND (reference sequence). The length of the CDR3 is 15 residues. CDR3: CASSLQGSNTGELFF. CDR3 DNA sequence: TGTGCCAGTAGTTTACAGGGGTCGAACACCGGGGAGCTGTTTTTT.

CDR3 protein: CASSRSLGTGGRDTEAFF. CDR3 bases: TGCGCCAGCAGCAGGTCACTCGGGACAGGGGGCAGGGACACTGAAGCTTTCTTT. The rearrangement uses TRBV5-1 and TRBJ1-1; 12 positions agree with TRBD1. The CDR3 is 18 amino acids. V dropped 4 bases and J dropped 3; count of bases not matched to a gene: 13. Germline CDR1 SGHRS, CDR2 YFSETQ.